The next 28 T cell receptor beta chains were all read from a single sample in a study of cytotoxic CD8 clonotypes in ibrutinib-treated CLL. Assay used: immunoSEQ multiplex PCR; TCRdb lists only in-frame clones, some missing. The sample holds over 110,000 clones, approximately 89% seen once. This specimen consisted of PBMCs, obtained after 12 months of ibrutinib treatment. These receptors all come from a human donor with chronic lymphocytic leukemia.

The CDR3 DNA reads TGTGCCAGCAGCTGGGACAGGAATGAGCAGTTCTTC. Protein sequence: CASSWDRNEQFF. V gene TRBV11-2 combines with J gene TRBJ2-1, with TRBD1 identical over 8 bases. The V and J ends lost 4 bases and 7 bases, in that order; junction bases with no gene match: 0. This CDR3 has 12 amino acids. The germline V gene has CDR1 SGHAT and CDR2 FQNNGV.

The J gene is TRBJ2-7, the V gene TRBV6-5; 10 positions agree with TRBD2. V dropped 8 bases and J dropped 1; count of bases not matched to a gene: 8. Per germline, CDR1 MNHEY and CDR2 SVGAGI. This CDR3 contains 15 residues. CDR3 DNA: TGTGCCAGCCGTGGACTAGCGGCTAATTCCTACGAGCAGTACTTC. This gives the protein CASRGLAANSYEQYF.

DNA for the CDR3: TGTGCCATACTATCCGGTAACGAGCAGTACTTC. The encoded protein is CAILSGNEQYF. The J gene is TRBJ2-7, the V gene TRBV10-3; D gene uncertain. CDR3 size: 11 residues. Germline-derived CDR1 and CDR2 are ENHRY and SYGVKD. Trimming removed 9 bases at V and 5 bases at J, with 11 bases between.

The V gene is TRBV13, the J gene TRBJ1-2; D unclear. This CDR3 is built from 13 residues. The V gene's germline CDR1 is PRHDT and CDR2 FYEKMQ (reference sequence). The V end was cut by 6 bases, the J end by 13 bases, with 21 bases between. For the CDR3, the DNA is TGTGCCAGCAGAAAAGGTCGGGGTTGGCTTTGCACCTTC. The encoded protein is CASRKGRGWLCTF.

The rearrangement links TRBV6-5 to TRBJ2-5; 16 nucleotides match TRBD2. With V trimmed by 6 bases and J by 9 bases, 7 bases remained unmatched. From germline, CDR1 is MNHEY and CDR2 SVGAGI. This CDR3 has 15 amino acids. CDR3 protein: CASSQGLAGGRAQYF. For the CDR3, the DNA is TGTGCCAGCAGCCAGGGACTAGCGGGAGGGAGGGCCCAGTACTTC.

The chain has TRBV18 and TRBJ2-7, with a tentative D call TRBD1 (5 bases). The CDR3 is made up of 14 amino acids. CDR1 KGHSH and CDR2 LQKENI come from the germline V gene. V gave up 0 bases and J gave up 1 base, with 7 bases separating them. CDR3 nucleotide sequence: TGTGCCAGCTCACCACCGGCAGGGTCCTACGAGCAGTACTTC. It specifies CASSPPAGSYEQYF.

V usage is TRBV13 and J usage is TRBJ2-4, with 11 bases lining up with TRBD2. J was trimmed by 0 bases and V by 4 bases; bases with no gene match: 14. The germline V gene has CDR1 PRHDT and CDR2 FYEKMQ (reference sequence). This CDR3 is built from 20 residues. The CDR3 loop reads CASSSRVAGGRGVAKNIQYF. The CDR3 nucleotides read TGTGCCAGCAGCTCCCGGGTAGCGGGAGGGCGGGGGGTAGCCAAAAACATTCAGTACTTC.

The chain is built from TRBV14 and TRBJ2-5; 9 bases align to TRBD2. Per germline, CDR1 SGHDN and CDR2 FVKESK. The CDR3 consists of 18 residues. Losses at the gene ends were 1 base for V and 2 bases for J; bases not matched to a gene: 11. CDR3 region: CASSQAGVLAGSQETQYF. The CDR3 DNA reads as TGTGCCAGCAGCCAAGCAGGGGTCCTAGCGGGATCACAAGAGACCCAGTACTTC. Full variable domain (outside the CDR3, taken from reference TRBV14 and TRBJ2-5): EAGVTQFPSHSVIEKGQTVTLRCDPISGHDNLYWYRRVMGKEIKFLLHFVKESKQDESGMPNNRFLAERTGGTYSTLKVQPAELEDSGVYFCASSQAGVLAGSQETQYFGPGTRLLVL.

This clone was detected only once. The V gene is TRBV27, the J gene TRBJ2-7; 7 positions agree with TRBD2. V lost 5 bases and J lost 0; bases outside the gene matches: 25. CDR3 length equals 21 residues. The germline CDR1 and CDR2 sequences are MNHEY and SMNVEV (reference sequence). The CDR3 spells CASSAGGGAGRGIFSSYEQYF. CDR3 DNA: TGTGCCAGCAGTGCTGGCGGGGGAGCGGGGAGGGGCATATTTAGCTCCTACGAGCAGTACTTC.

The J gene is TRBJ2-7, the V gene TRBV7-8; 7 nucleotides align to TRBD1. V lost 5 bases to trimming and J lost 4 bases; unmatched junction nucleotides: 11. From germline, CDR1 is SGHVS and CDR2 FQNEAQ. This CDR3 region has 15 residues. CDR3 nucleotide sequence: TGTGCCAGCAGCGTAGGTGGGACAGCAATATACGAGCAGTACTTC. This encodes CASSVGGTAIYEQYF.

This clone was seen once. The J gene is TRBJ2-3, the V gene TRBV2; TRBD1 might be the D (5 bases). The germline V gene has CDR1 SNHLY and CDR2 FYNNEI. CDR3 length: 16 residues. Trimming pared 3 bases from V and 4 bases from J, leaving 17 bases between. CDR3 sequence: CASSDRQGSFADTQYF. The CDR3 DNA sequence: TGTGCCAGCAGTGACCGGCAGGGTTCGTTCGCAGATACGCAGTATTTT. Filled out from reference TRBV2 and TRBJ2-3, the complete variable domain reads EPEVTQTPSHQVTQMGQEVILRCVPISNHLYFYWYRQILGQKVEFLVSFYNNEISEKSEIFDDQFSVERPDGSNFTLKIRSTKLEDSAMYFCASSDRQGSFADTQYFGPGTRLTVL.

CDR3 in DNA: TGTGCCAGGCCGACAGGGGGCCTCAATCAGCCCCAGCATTTT. Its protein product is CARPTGGLNQPQHF. The chain employs TRBV6-5 and TRBJ1-5; TRBD1 matches at 10 bases. Germline V gene data show CDR1 as MNHEY and CDR2 as SVGAGI. The CDR3 is 14 residues long. Losses at the gene ends were 9 bases for V and 3 bases for J; bases not matched to a gene: 5.

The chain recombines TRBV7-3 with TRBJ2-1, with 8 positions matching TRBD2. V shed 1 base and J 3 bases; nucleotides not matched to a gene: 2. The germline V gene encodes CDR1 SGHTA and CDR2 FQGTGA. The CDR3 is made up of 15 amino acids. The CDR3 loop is CASSLKRGFYNEQFF. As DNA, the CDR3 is TGTGCCAGCAGCTTAAAGCGGGGGTTCTACAATGAGCAGTTCTTC.

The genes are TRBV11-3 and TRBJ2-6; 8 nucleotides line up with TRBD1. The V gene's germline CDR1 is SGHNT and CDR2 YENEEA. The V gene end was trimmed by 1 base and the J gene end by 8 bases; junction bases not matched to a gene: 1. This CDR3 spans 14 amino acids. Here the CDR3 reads CASSLGTGTNVLTF. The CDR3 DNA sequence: TGTGCCAGCAGCTTAGGGACAGGGACCAACGTCCTGACTTTC.

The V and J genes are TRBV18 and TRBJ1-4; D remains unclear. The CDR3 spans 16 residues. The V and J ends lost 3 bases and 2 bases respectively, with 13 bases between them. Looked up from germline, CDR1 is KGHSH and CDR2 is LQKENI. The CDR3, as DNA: TGTGCCAGCTCACCCCTCGTGGAGGCCACTAATGAAAAACTGTTTTTT. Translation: CASSPLVEATNEKLFF. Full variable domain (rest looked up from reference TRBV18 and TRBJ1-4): NAGVMQNPRHLVRRRGQEARLRCSPMKGHSHVYWYRQLPEEGLKFMVYLQKENIIDESGMPKERFSAEFPKEGPSILRIQQVVRGDSAAYFCASSPLVEATNEKLFFGSGTQLSVL.

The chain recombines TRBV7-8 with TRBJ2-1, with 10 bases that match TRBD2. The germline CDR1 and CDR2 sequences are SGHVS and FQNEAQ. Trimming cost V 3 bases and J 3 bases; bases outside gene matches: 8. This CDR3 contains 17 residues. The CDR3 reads CASSLGPLAGGYNEQFF. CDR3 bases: TGTGCCAGCAGCTTGGGGCCCTTAGCGGGAGGCTACAATGAGCAGTTCTTC.

The CDR3 loop is CSVIAGEEETQYF. The CDR3 DNA follows: TGCAGCGTTATAGCGGGAGAGGAAGAGACCCAGTACTTC. J is TRBJ2-5 and V is TRBV29-1; 9 nucleotides align to TRBD2. The V gene end was trimmed by 5 bases and the J gene end by 3 bases; junction bases not matched to a gene: 4. The CDR3 has 13 amino acids. Looked up from germline, CDR1 is SQVTM and CDR2 is ANQGSEA.

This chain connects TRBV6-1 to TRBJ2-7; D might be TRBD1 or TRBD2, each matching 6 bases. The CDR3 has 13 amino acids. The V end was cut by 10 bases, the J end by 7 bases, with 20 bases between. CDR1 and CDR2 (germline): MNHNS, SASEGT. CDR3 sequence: CATRGREPTEQYF. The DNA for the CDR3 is TGTGCCACCCGGGGGCGTGAGCCTACGGAGCAGTACTTC.

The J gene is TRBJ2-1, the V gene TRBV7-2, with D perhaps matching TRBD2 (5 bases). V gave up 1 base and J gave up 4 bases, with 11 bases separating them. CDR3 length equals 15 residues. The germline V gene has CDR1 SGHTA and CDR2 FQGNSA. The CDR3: CASSLEAAVYNEQFF. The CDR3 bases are TGTGCCAGCAGCTTAGAGGCAGCGGTTTACAATGAGCAGTTCTTC.

CDR3 amino acids: CASRVGGRSGETQYF. CDR3 sequence (DNA): TGTGCCAGCAGAGTAGGGGGCAGGAGTGGGGAGACCCAGTACTTC. This rearrangement joins TRBV11-2 to TRBJ2-5; 7 bases fit TRBD1. Germline CDR1 reads SGHAT; CDR2 reads FQNNGV. V lost 6 bases to trimming and J lost 5 bases; unmatched junction nucleotides: 12. The CDR3 loop spans 15 amino acids.

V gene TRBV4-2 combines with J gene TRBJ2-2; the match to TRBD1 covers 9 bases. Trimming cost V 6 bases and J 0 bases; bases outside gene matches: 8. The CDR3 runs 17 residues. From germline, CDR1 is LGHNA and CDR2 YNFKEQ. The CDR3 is CASSPRGDRANTGELFF. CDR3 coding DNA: TGTGCCAGCAGTCCTCGGGGGGACAGGGCGAACACCGGGGAGCTGTTTTTT.

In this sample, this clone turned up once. In nucleotides, the CDR3 is TGTGCCAGCAGTTCCACGGGACAGGGCCTGTACGAGCAGTACTTC. It is translated as CASSSTGQGLYEQYF. The chain is built from TRBV27 and TRBJ2-7; 9 bases are shared with TRBD1. Losses at the gene ends were 4 bases for V and 4 bases for J; bases not matched to a gene: 8. This CDR3 is built from 15 residues. CDR1 is MNHEY and CDR2 is SMNVEV in the germline V gene (reference sequence).

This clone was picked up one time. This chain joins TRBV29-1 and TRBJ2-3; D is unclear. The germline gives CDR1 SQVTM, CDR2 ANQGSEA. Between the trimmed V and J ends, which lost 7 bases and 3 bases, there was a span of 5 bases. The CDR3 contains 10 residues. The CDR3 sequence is CSAETDTQYF. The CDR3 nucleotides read TGCAGCGCTGAGACAGATACGCAGTATTTT.

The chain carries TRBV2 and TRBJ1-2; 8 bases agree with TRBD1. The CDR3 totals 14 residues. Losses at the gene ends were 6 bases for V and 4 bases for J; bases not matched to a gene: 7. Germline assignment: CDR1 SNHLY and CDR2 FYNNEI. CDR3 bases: TGTGCCAGCAGATGGACAGGGCCAACCTATGGCTACACCTTC. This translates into CASRWTGPTYGYTF. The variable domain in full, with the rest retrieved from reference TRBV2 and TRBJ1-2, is EPEVTQTPSHQVTQMGQEVILRCVPISNHLYFYWYRQILGQKVEFLVSFYNNEISEKSEIFDDQFSVERPDGSNFTLKIRSTKLEDSAMYFCASRWTGPTYGYTFGSGTRLTVV.

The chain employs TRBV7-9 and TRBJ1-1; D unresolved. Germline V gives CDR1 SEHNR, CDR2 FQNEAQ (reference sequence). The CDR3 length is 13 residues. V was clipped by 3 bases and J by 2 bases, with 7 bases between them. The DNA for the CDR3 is TGTGCCAGCAGCTTCTTCTATAACACTGAAGCTTTCTTT. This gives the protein CASSFFYNTEAFF.

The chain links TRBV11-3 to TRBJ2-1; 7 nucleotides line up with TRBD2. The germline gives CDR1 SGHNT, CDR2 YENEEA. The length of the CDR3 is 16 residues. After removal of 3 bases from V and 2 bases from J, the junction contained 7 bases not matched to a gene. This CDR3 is CASSFEGAGPYNEQFF. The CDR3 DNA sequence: TGTGCCAGCAGCTTTGAGGGAGCGGGACCCTACAATGAGCAGTTCTTC.

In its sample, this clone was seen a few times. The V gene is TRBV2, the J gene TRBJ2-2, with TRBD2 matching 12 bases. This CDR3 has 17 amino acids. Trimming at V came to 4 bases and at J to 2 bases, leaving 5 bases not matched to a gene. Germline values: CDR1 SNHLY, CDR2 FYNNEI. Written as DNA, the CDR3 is TGTGCCAGCAGTGGGCTAGCGGGAGGGAGAAACACCGGGGAGCTGTTTTTT. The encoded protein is CASSGLAGGRNTGELFF.

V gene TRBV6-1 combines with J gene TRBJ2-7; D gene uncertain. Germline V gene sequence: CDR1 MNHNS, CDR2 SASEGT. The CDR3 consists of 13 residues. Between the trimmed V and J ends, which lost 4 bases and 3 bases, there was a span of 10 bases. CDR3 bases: TGTGCCAGCAGTGCGGCCTCTGGCTACGAGCAGTACTTC. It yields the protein CASSAASGYEQYF.